Following are 23 T cell receptor beta chains from one sample sequenced in a study of control samples from healthy donors and cancer patients (dated by TCRdb to the early 2020s). The library was made by the immunoSEQ multiplex PCR assay. Drawn from immuneACCESS, this table holds only the in-frame rearrangements with V and J called that TCRdb kept. Clones are partly lost; checked studies trace under half to an unresolved V gene and leave the rest unexplained. This sample comprises about 170,000 clones, around 90% of them detected only once. The top ten clonotypes cover around 12% of the sample. The sequencing input was blood. The receptors stem from a man aged 30 to 45 in good health.

The chain carries TRBV19 and TRBJ1-5; D remains unclear. Germline V gives CDR1 LNHDA, CDR2 SQIVND (reference sequence). The CDR3 covers 13 residues. V lost 1 base and J lost 6, with 7 bases in between. CDR3: CASSIGEFQPQHF. As DNA, the CDR3 is TGTGCCAGTAGTATAGGGGAATTTCAGCCCCAGCATTTT.

This chain connects TRBV18 to TRBJ1-1; 9 nucleotides line up with TRBD1. Per germline, CDR1 KGHSH and CDR2 LQKENI. CDR3 length: 15 residues. The ends lost 4 bases at V and 2 bases at J; junction bases unmatched: 5. The CDR3 loop reads CASSLGTGRNTEAFF. Written as DNA, the CDR3 is TGTGCCAGCTCACTAGGGACAGGGAGAAACACTGAAGCTTTCTTT.

V is TRBV3-1 (or the pseudogene TRBV3-2) and J is TRBJ1-6; D is undetermined. Germline V gene lookup returns CDR1 LGHDT and CDR2 YNNKEL (reference sequence). There are 17 residues in the CDR3. Trimming stripped 6 bases from V and 6 bases from J, with 21 bases between. CDR3 nucleotides: TGTGCCAGCAGACCTTCGCGCGGTGGGGAGGCTAATTCACCCCTCCACTTT. It yields the protein CASRPSRGGEANSPLHF.

The V gene is TRBV19, the J gene TRBJ1-1; D remains ambiguous. Germline V lookup: CDR1 LNHDA, CDR2 SQIVND (reference sequence). The CDR3 runs 15 residues. The V gene lost 7 bases and the J gene lost 3 bases, with 18 bases spanning the gap. DNA for the CDR3: TGTGCCAGTAAACTCCCACGTGGCTCCGACACTGAAGCTTTCTTT. Translated: CASKLPRGSDTEAFF.

CDR3 coding DNA: TGTGCCAGCAGGGGGGGGACGTATGAGCAGTTCTTC. The encoded protein is CASRGGTYEQFF. J is TRBJ2-1 and V is TRBV25-1; 7 bases are shared with TRBD2. This CDR3 region has 12 residues. V lost 6 bases and J lost 8; bases outside the gene matches: 4. From germline, CDR1 is MGHDK and CDR2 SYGVNS.

This CDR3 is CASSSQGAGDTGELFF. The CDR3 nucleotides are TGTGCCAGCTCGTCTCAGGGGGCAGGGGACACCGGGGAGCTGTTTTTT. The chain employs TRBV28 and TRBJ2-2, with 8 bases that match TRBD1. CDR3 length: 16 amino acids. CDR1 and CDR2 (germline): MDHEN, SYDVKM. Losses at the gene ends were 8 bases for V and 3 bases for J; bases not matched to a gene: 11. Full variable domain (remainder filled in from reference TRBV28 and TRBJ2-2): DVKVTQSSRYLVKRTGEKVFLECVQDMDHENMFWYRQDPGLGLRLIYFSYDVKMKEKGDIPEGYSVSREKKERFSLILESASTNQTSMYLCASSSQGAGDTGELFFGEGSRLTVL.

The chain links TRBV7-2 to TRBJ1-1, with unresolved D. This CDR3 contains 12 residues. Germline CDR1 and CDR2: SGHTA and FQGNSA. The ends were cut back, 2 bases at V and 1 base at J, with 2 bases in the middle. The CDR3 sequence is CASSLKNTEAFF. CDR3 bases: TGTGCCAGCAGCTTAAAGAACACTGAAGCTTTCTTT.

The rearrangement uses TRBV28 and TRBJ2-3; D gene uncertain. With 3 bases removed from V and 6 bases from J, the gap between germline ends came to 7 bases. CDR3 size: 12 residues. Germline V gives CDR1 MDHEN, CDR2 SYDVKM. The CDR3 DNA follows: TGTGCCAGCAGTTTTAATGGGGATACGCAGTATTTT. This encodes CASSFNGDTQYF. Full variable domain (missing parts from reference TRBV28 and TRBJ2-3): DVKVTQSSRYLVKRTGEKVFLECVQDMDHENMFWYRQDPGLGLRLIYFSYDVKMKEKGDIPEGYSVSREKKERFSLILESASTNQTSMYLCASSFNGDTQYFGPGTRLTVL.

This chain connects TRBV5-1 to TRBJ1-1; 8 nucleotides agree with TRBD1. The CDR3 length is 15 residues. J lost 3 bases, V lost 0 bases, and 4 bases had no gene match. Germline-derived CDR1 and CDR2 are SGHRS and YFSETQ. The CDR3 coding sequence is TGCGCCAGCAGCTTGGCAGGGGGCTTGGACACTGAAGCTTTCTTT. Protein product: CASSLAGGLDTEAFF.

The chain links TRBV7-2 to TRBJ2-3; 10 nucleotides agree with TRBD2. The CDR3 has 16 amino acids. The germline V gene has CDR1 SGHTA and CDR2 FQGNSA. The J segment lost 1 base and the V segment lost 5 bases, leaving 6 bases of the junction unmatched. CDR3 coding DNA: TGTGCCAGCAGCAAAATCGGGACTAGCGGCACAGATACGCAGTATTTT. Translation: CASSKIGTSGTDTQYF.

The J gene is TRBJ2-7, the V gene TRBV2, with D perhaps given as TRBD1 or TRBD2 (5 bases each). The V and J ends lost 8 bases and 3 bases respectively, with 5 bases between them. The CDR3 sequence is 10 residues long. Germline V gene sequence: CDR1 SNHLY, CDR2 FYNNEI. DNA for the CDR3: TGTGCCAGCGGGGGCTACGAGCAGTACTTC. Protein: CASGGYEQYF.

This clone appeared once. V usage is TRBV9 and J usage is TRBJ1-1, with D perhaps matching TRBD1 (6 bases). Deletions cut 3 bases from V and 5 bases from J, with 14 bases between. Germline V gives CDR1 SGDLS, CDR2 YYNGEE. There are 14 residues in the CDR3. The CDR3 sequence is CASSAARGMTEAFF. CDR3 nucleotide sequence: TGTGCCAGCAGCGCGGCCAGGGGAATGACTGAAGCTTTCTTT.

This clone appeared a single time. The V gene is TRBV19, the J gene TRBJ2-1; TRBD2 matches 14 bases. The germline V gene has CDR1 LNHDA and CDR2 SQIVND (reference sequence). The CDR3 contains 19 residues. The V segment lost 0 bases and the J segment 7 bases; nucleotides outside the gene matches: 11. The CDR3 sequence is CASSIDLVATSGRENEQFF. The DNA for the CDR3 is TGTGCCAGTAGTATAGACCTCGTTGCGACTAGCGGGAGGGAGAATGAGCAGTTCTTC.

V gene TRBV27 combines with J gene TRBJ1-6; D is uncertain. In germline, CDR1 is MNHEY, CDR2 SMNVEV (reference sequence). The V end was cut by 0 bases, the J end by 0 bases, with 6 bases between. The CDR3 is 16 residues long. The CDR3 DNA follows: TGTGCCAGCAGTTTATCCCCCAGCTCCTATAATTCACCCCTCCACTTT. This gives the protein CASSLSPSSYNSPLHF.

The chain joins TRBV5-6 to TRBJ1-5; TRBD1 agrees at 7 bases. After removal of 4 bases from V and 2 bases from J, the junction contained 12 bases not matched to a gene. The germline V gene has CDR1 SGHDT and CDR2 YYEEEE. The CDR3 covers 17 residues. The CDR3 bases are TGTGCCAGCAGCCAGGGTTGGCAGGGGGAGCGCAATCAGCCCCAGCATTTT. Translated, it gives CASSQGWQGERNQPQHF.

This chain joins TRBV19 and TRBJ1-2, with D unresolved. This CDR3 spans 13 amino acids. V was trimmed by 3 bases and J by 3 bases, leaving 8 bases between them. Germline CDR1 LNHDA, CDR2 SQIVND (reference sequence). As DNA, the CDR3 is TGTGCCAGTAGTATTCAGAGAGACTATGGCTACACCTTC. Its protein is CASSIQRDYGYTF.

This clone was counted once. The chain uses TRBV12-3 or TRBV12-4 and TRBJ1-1, with D possibly TRBD1 on 6 matching bases. This CDR3 is 13 amino acids long. The germline V and J ends were trimmed by 6 bases and 1 base, with 9 bases remaining between them. The CDR3, as DNA: TGTGCCAGCAGCATGGGACAGAACACTGAAGCTTTCTTT. Residues: CASSMGQNTEAFF.

The chain joins TRBV5-4 to TRBJ2-7; weak D call: TRBD1 (6 bases). CDR3 length: 13 residues. Germline-derived CDR1 and CDR2 are SGHNT and YYREEE (reference sequence). V lost 4 bases and J lost 3, with 11 bases in between. In DNA, the CDR3 is TGTGCCAGCAGCCCCAGGGGTTACTACGAGCAGTACTTC. Amino acid sequence: CASSPRGYYEQYF.

V and J are TRBV7-3 and TRBJ2-1; 10 positions match TRBD1. The CDR3 contains 14 residues. Germline trimming cut 5 bases from V and 7 bases from J; bases unmatched to any gene: 5. Per germline, CDR1 SGHTA and CDR2 FQGTGA. CDR3 in DNA: TGTGCCAGCAGCCCCCGGACAGGGGGGAATGAGCAGTTCTTC. Its protein is CASSPRTGGNEQFF. Combining the CDR3 with reference TRBV7-3 and TRBJ2-1 gives the whole variable domain GAGVSQTPSNKVTEKGKYVELRCDPISGHTALYWYRQSLGQGPEFLIYFQGTGAADDSGLPNDRFFAVRPEGSVSTLKIQRTERGDSAVYLCASSPRTGGNEQFFGPGTRLTVL.

The rearrangement joins TRBV28 to TRBJ1-4; 7 bases are shared with TRBD1. The V and J ends lost 6 bases and 4 bases, in that order; junction bases with no gene match: 2. CDR1 and CDR2 (germline): MDHEN, SYDVKM. The CDR3 covers 13 residues. CDR3 loop: CASRQGYNEKLFF. CDR3 nucleotide sequence: TGTGCCAGCAGACAGGGGTATAATGAAAAACTGTTTTTT.

V and J are TRBV11-2 and TRBJ2-7; D possibly matches TRBD1 or TRBD2 (6 bases each). This CDR3 contains 17 residues. Trimming removed 4 bases from V and 2 bases from J, with 21 bases in between. The germline V gene has CDR1 SGHAT and CDR2 FQNNGV. The CDR3 here is CASSSANREVPPYEQYF. The DNA of the CDR3 is TGTGCCAGCAGCTCCGCTAACAGGGAGGTGCCCCCCTACGAGCAGTACTTC.

The chain couples TRBV27 to TRBJ1-1; D gene unclear. Germline V gene data show CDR1 as MNHEY and CDR2 as SMNVEV (reference sequence). The V end was cut by 6 bases, the J end by 0 bases, with 11 bases between. The CDR3 spans 14 residues. The CDR3 sequence is CASSLDGMNTEAFF. The CDR3 DNA follows: TGTGCCAGCAGCCTGGACGGTATGAACACTGAAGCTTTCTTT.

The V and J genes are TRBV11-3 and TRBJ2-7; D is perhaps TRBD2 (6 bases). The germline gives CDR1 SGHNT, CDR2 YENEEA. This CDR3 region has 16 residues. Trimming shortened V by 1 base and J by 2 bases, and 15 bases separated the two germline ends. The CDR3 is CASSLAPGVATYEQYF. In nucleotides, the CDR3 is TGTGCCAGCAGCTTAGCGCCGGGGGTGGCTACCTACGAGCAGTACTTC. Full variable domain (outside the CDR3, taken from reference TRBV11-3 and TRBJ2-7): EAGVVQSPRYKIIEKKQPVAFWCNPISGHNTLYWYLQNLGQGPELLIRYENEEAVDDSQLPKDRFSAERLKGVDSTLKIQPAELGDSAVYLCASSLAPGVATYEQYFGPGTRLTVT.